This T cell receptor (beta chain) was sequenced in a study of T cell repertoires in cytomegalovirus infection. This clonotype was counted a single time. Its antigen is as yet unknown. Study observations and caveats: The ex vivo response was dominated by HLA-C-restricted CMV-specific TCR beta clonotypes.

There are 14 residues in the CDR3. The germline V and J ends were trimmed by 6 bases and 3 bases, with 15 bases remaining between them. Germline V CDR1 and CDR2: ENHRY, SYGVKD. In TCRdb, the reads were re-called with MiXCR into one record per CDR3 protein. Among a few hundred thousand distinct CDR3 sequences listed, around 40% were seen once. The TCR comes from a human donor in good health (CMV status not recorded). Some clones in this sample may be carry-over from other donors' samples. This chain uses TRBV10-3 with TRBJ2-7; D is possibly TRBD1 or TRBD2 (5 bases each). The input for sequencing was cultured PBMCs, taken from culture after CMV antigen stimulation. CDR3 nucleotides: TGTGCCATCAGCTCCGGGACCCAGAGCTACGAGCAGTACTTC. This codes for CAISSGTQSYEQYF.